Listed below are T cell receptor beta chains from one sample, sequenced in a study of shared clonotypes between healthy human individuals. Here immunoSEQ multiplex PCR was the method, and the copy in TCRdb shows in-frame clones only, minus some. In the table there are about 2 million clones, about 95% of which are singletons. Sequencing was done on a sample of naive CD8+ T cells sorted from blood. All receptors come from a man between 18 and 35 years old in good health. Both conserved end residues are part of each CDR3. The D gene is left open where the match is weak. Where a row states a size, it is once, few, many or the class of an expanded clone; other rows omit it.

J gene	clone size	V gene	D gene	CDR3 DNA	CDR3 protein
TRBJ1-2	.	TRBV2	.	TGTGCCAGCAGTGGAATAGGACAGACTAACTATGGCTACACCTTC	CASSGIGQTNYGYTF
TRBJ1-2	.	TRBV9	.	TGTGCCAGCAGCGTAGGTAGGGTTGATGGCTACACCTTC	CASSVGRVDGYTF
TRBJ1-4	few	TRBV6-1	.	TGTGCCAGCAGTGCAACGGTTTTAAGACGTGGTAATGAAAAACTGTTTTTT	CASSATVLRRGNEKLFF
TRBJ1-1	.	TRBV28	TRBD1	TGTGCCAGCAGTTACAGGGGGGGCACTGAAGCTTTCTTT	CASSYRGGTEAFF
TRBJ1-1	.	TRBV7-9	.	TGTGCCAGCAGCTTAGTTATCGACTTAGGGACTGAAGCTTTCTTT	CASSLVIDLGTEAFF
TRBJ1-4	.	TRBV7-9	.	TGTGCCAGCAGCTTAGCGCTAGGGACTGCAACTAATGAAAAACTGTTTTTT	CASSLALGTATNEKLFF
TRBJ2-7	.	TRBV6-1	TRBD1	TGTGCCAGCAGTGAAAGGGCAGGGGGCTCAGAGCAGTACTTC	CASSERAGGSEQYF
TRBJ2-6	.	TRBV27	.	TGTGCCAGCAGTTCCGGGGCCAACGTCCTGACTTTC	CASSSGANVLTF
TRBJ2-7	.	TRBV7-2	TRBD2	TGTGCCAGCTGCCAGTGGACCGGGACTAGCGCCTACGAGCAGTACTTC	CASCQWTGTSAYEQYF
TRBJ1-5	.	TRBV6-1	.	TGTGCCAGCAGTGAAGGTGGCAATCAGCCCCAGCATTTT	CASSEGGNQPQHF
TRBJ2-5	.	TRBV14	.	TGTGCCAGCAGCCAATGGGACGACAGACAAGAGACCCAGTACTTC	CASSQWDDRQETQYF
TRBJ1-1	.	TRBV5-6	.	TGTGCCAGCAGCTCCTACGAATCGAGGCCAGGTGAAGCTTTCTTT	CASSSYESRPGEAFF
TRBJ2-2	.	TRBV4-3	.	TGCGCCAGCAGCCAAGATGGGGGAGGGAACACCGGGGAGCTGTTTTTT	CASSQDGGGNTGELFF
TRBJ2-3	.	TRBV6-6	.	TGTGCCAGCACCCTAGGGGACGCCACAGATACGCAGTATTTT	CASTLGDATDTQYF
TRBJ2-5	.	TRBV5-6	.	TGTGCCAGCAGCTTGGGGTATGGGGCCCAAGAGACCCAGTACTTC	CASSLGYGAQETQYF
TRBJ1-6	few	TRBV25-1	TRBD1	TGTGCCAGCAGCAATATCAGGGGGTTTAATTCACCCCTCCACTTT	CASSNIRGFNSPLHF
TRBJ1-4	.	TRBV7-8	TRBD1	TGTGCCAGCAGCCCGGGAGAGGGGACAGGGGAAAAACTGTTTTTT	CASSPGEGTGEKLFF
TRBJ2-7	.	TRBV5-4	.	TGTGCCAGCAGCCTACAGGGATTGCCGGAGCAGTACTTC	CASSLQGLPEQYF
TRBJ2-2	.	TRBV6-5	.	TGTGCCAGCAGTTTCAGCCCCGCGGGGACCGGGGAGCTGTTTTTT	CASSFSPAGTGELFF
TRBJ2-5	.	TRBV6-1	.	TGTGCCAGCAGTGAAACCACAGGGATCCCAGAGACCCAGTACTTC	CASSETTGIPETQYF
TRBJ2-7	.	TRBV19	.	TGTGCCAGTAGTATGAGAAGCGCAGGGTTCCACGAGCAGTACTTC	CASSMRSAGFHEQYF
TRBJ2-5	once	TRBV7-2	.	TGTGCCAGCATCCCCCCTGGGGGCCGGCCCCAGACCCAGTACTTC	CASIPPGGRPQTQYF
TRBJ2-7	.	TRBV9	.	TGTGCCAGCAGCGTCGGCGTTTCAGGCGAGCAGTACTTC	CASSVGVSGEQYF
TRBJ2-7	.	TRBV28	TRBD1	TGTGCCAGCAGCGCAGGGGGCGAGCAGTACTTC	CASSAGGEQYF
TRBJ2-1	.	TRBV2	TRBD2	TGTGCCAGCAGAGTAGCGGGAGGGTCCTACAATGAGCAGTTCTTC	CASRVAGGSYNEQFF
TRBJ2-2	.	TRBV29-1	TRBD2	TGCAGCGTTTCCGCAAGCGGGAGGGCCGGGACCGGGGAGCTGTTTTTT	CSVSASGRAGTGELFF
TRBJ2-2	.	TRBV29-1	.	TGCAGCGTTGAAGGCGACAACACCGGGGAGCTGTTTTTT	CSVEGDNTGELFF
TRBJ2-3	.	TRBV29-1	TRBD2	TGCAGCGTTGATGGGACTAGCGGATCCACAGATACGCAGTATTTT	CSVDGTSGSTDTQYF
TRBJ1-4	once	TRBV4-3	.	TGCGCCAGCAGCCAAGATCCAGGGTATAGTGAAAAACTGTTTTTT	CASSQDPGYSEKLFF
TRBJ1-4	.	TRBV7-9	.	TGTGCCAGCAGCTTAGCGTCTAATGAAAAACTGTTTTTT	CASSLASNEKLFF
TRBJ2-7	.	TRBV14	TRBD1	TGTGCCAGCAGCTTTGGACAGGCCCCCTACGAGCAGTACTTC	CASSFGQAPYEQYF
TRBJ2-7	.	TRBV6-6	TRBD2	TGTGCCAGCAGTAGAGTAGCGGGGAATGGGGAGCAGTACTTC	CASSRVAGNGEQYF
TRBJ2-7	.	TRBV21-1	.	TGTGCCAGCAGCAAAATGGGACAGATCTACGAGCAGTACTTC	CASSKMGQIYEQYF
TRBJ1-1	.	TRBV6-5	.	TGTGCCAGCAGCTGGGACCTTAACACTGAAGCTTTCTTT	CASSWDLNTEAFF
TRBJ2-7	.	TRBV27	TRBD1	TGTGCCAGCAGTTTAAGGGGGCCACGCTCCTACGAGCAGTACTTC	CASSLRGPRSYEQYF
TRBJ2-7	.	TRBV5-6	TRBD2	TGTGCCAGCAGTAAAGCGGGGGGCCAGTCCTACGAGCAGTACTTC	CASSKAGGQSYEQYF
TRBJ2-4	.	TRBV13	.	TGTGCCAGCAGCTTAGTGTCGGGTGGGGACATTCAGTACTTC	CASSLVSGGDIQYF
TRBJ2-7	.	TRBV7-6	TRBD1	TGTGCCAGCAGCGCGACAGGGCTGCACGAGCAGTACTTC	CASSATGLHEQYF
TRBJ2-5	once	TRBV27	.	TGTGCCAGCAGTTTATCATACGGTGGGACCCAGTACTTC	CASSLSYGGTQYF
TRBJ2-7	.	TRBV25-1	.	TGTGCCAGCAGTGAATACCAGGCCCTAACCTACGAGCAGTACTTC	CASSEYQALTYEQYF
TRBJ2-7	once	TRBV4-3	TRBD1	TGCGCCAGCAGCCAAGAGGACTCTCGGACAGGGGACTACGAGCAGTACTTC	CASSQEDSRTGDYEQYF
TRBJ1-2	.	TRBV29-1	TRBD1	TGCAGCGTTGATATGGGGACAGGCTATGGCTACACCTTC	CSVDMGTGYGYTF
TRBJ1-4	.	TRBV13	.	TGTGCCAGCAGATCGGGGACGGCAACTAATGAAAAACTGTTTTTT	CASRSGTATNEKLFF
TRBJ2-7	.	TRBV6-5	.	TGTGCCAGCTGCGAACGGGACTCCCTGGGGTACGAGCAGTACTTC	CASCERDSLGYEQYF
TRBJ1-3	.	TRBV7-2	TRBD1	TGTGCCAGCAGCTTGGTCACAGGGGGCACGCTTGGCACCATATATTTT	CASSLVTGGTLGTIYF
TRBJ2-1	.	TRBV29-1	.	TGCAGCGTTGAAGGGAGTCGGGACATCGCACTCAGTGAGCAGTTCTTC	CSVEGSRDIALSEQFF
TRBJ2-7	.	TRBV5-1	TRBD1	TGCGCCAGCAGCTTAGACAGGGTCGGGTACGAGCAGTACTTC	CASSLDRVGYEQYF
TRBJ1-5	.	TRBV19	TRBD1	TGTGCCAGTAGTGAGGACAGGGATTATGGTCAGCCCCAGCATTTT	CASSEDRDYGQPQHF
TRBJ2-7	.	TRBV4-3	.	TGCGCCAGCAGCCAAGATCGCGGCAGGAACCCCGAGCAGTACTTC	CASSQDRGRNPEQYF
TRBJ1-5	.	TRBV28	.	TGTGCCAGCAGGCCTCACACTACTTTTCCGGAGCATCAGCCCCAGCATTTT	CASRPHTTFPEHQPQHF
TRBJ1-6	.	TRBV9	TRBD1	TGTGCCAGCAGCGGACAGGGCGGCCCCCTCCACTTT	CASSGQGGPLHF
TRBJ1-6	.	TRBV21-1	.	TGTGCCAGCAGCACGAAAGGTATTTATTCACCCCTCCACTTT	CASSTKGIYSPLHF
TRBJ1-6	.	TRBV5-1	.	TGCGCCAGCAGCTTGGGCCCCGGGACTATGACTCCCCTCCACTTT	CASSLGPGTMTPLHF
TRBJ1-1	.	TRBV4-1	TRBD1	TGCGCCAGCGGGACAGGGGGGACTGAAGCTTTCTTT	CASGTGGTEAFF
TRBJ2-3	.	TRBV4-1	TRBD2	TGCGCCAGCAGCCCCCGGACTAGCGGGAGTTTCACAGATACGCAGTATTTT	CASSPRTSGSFTDTQYF
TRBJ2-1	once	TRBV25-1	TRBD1	TGTGCCAGCAGTGAAACCGGGACAGGGAACTACAATGAGCAGTTCTTC	CASSETGTGNYNEQFF